This TCR beta chain was sequenced in a study of cytomegalovirus exposure and HLA in healthy donors. Per germline, CDR1 SGHRS and CDR2 YFSETQ. The CDR3 runs to 13 residues. V was shortened by 0 bases and J by 7 bases, with 10 bases between the two germline ends. PCR involved 60 Vbeta and 13 Jbeta primers. Profiling relied on immunoSEQ multiplex PCR, and the TCRdb table lists in-frame clones only, not all of them. The sample has 180,000 or so clones; around 75% are singletons. The source material was PBMCs. The chain couples TRBV5-1 to TRBJ1-2; D unclear. This receptor was identified in a female donor in good health and CMV-seronegative. Written as DNA, the CDR3 is TGCGCCAGCAGCTTGGGTTCCGCGGGTGGCTACACCTTC. This gives the protein CASSLGSAGGYTF.